This T cell receptor beta chain was obtained from a study of OX40 agonist ivuxolimab in advanced cancers. Notes on this clone: Its antigen is not known.

In germline, CDR1 is SGHTS, CDR2 YDEGEE. V lost 4 bases to trimming and J lost 0 bases, with 15 bases between them. The CDR3 loop spans 16 amino acids. Some clones are missing from TCRdb's copy, which holds only in-frame ones; the method was immunoSEQ multiplex PCR. This sample has under 95,000 clones; about 85% occur once, and the top ten carry roughly a sixth. Study-wide results and limits: Within 6 weeks, CD4+ and CD8+ blood T cells expanded clonally at 0.1 to 3.0 mg/kg.

The V and J genes are TRBV5-8 and TRBJ2-3; possibly TRBD2 for D (6 bases). This TCR was sampled from an adult with an advanced solid tumor such as melanoma, head and neck, liver or kidney cancer. Sequencing used CD4+ or CD8+ T cells sorted from blood, obtained in a trial of the OX40 agonist ivuxolimab. CDR3 coding DNA: TGTGCCAGCAGCCTTGGGACGGGGACTAGCACAGATACGCAGTATTTT. Amino acids: CASSLGTGTSTDTQYF.